This T cell receptor beta chain was found in a study of neoadjuvant anti-PD-1 for oral cavity cancer. Unmatched junction bases numbered 9, after V lost 6 bases and J lost 2 bases. This CDR3 is built from 15 residues. Per germline, CDR1 MNHEY and CDR2 SVGAGI. Libraries were prepared by immunoSEQ multiplex PCR; TCRdb keeps only in-frame clonotypes and omits some of them. The table shows more than 9,500 clones, with over 55% occurring only once. Stated time point: after neoadjuvant nivolumab, at surgical resection. The sample was PBMCs, taken after nivolumab (anti-PD-1) treatment. The V call is TRBV6-5, the J call TRBJ2-7, with 8 bases that match TRBD1. The clonotype comes from a person aged 35-79 years with oral cavity squamous cell carcinoma. CDR3 region: CASRRTGGSAYEQYF. CDR3 nucleotides: TGTGCCAGCAGACGAACAGGGGGTTCGGCCTACGAGCAGTACTTC.